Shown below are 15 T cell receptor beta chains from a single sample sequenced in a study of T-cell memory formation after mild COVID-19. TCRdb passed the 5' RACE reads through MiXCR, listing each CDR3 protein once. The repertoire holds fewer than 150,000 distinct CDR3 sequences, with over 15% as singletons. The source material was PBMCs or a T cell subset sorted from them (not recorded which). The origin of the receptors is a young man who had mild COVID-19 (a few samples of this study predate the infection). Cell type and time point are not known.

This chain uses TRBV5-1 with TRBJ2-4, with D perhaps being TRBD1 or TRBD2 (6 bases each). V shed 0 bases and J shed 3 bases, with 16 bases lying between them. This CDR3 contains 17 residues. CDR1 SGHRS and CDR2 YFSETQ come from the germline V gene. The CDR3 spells CASSLGGAGTLKNIQYF. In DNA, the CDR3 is TGCGCCAGCAGCTTGGGGGGGGCAGGAACGCTCAAAAACATTCAGTACTTC.

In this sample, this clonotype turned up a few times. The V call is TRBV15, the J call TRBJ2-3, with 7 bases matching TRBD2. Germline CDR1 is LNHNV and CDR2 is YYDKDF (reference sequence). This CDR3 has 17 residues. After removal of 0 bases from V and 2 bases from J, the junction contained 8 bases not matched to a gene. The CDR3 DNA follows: TGTGCCACCAGCAGAGAGGTGGAAGCGGGGTTCACAGATACGCAGTATTTT. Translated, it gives CATSREVEAGFTDTQYF.

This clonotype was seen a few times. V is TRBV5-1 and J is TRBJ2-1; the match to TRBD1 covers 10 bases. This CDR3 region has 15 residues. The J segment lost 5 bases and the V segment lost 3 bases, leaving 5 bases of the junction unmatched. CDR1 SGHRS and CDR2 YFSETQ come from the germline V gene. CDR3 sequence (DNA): TGCGCCAGCAGCTCCGGGACAGGGGAAAACAATGAGCAGTTCTTC. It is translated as CASSSGTGENNEQFF.

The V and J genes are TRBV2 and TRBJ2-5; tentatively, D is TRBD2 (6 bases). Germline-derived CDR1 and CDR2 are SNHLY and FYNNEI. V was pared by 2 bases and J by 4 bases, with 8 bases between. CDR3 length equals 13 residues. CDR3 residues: CASSELEGETQYF. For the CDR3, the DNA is TGTGCCAGCAGTGAATTGGAGGGAGAGACCCAGTACTTC.

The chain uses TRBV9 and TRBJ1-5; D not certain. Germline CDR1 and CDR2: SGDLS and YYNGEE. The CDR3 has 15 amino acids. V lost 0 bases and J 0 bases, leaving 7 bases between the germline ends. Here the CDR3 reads CASSVGGYSNQPQHF. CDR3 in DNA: TGTGCCAGCAGCGTAGGCGGGTATAGCAATCAGCCCCAGCATTTT.

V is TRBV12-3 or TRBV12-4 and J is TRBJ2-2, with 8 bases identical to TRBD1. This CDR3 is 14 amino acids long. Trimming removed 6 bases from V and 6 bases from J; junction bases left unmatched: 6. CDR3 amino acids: CASRGQGRAGELFF. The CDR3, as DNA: TGTGCCAGCAGAGGACAGGGACGGGCCGGGGAGCTGTTTTTT.

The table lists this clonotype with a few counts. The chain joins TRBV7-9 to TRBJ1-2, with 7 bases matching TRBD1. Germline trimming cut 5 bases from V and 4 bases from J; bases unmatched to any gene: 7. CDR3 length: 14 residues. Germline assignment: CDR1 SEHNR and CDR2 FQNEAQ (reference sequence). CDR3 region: CASSARRGTYGYTF. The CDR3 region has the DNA TGTGCCAGCAGCGCCCGCAGGGGGACCTATGGCTACACCTTC.

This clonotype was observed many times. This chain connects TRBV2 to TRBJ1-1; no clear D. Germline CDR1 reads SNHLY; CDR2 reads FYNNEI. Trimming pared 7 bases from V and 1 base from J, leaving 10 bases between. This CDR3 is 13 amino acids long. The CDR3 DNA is TGTGCCAGCACCAAGACGGAGAACACTGAAGCTTTCTTT. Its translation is CASTKTENTEAFF.

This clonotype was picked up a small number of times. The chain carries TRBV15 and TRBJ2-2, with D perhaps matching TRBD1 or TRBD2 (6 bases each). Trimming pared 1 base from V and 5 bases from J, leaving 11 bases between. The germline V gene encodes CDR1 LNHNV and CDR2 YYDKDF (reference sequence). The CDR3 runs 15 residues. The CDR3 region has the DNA TGTGCCACCAGCAGAGGGGGGGCCCATACCGGGGAGCTGTTTTTT. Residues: CATSRGGAHTGELFF.

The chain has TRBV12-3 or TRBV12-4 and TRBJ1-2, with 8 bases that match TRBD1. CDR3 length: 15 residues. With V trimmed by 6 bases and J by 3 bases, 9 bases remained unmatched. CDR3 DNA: TGTGCCAGCAGGGTTTCCGGGACAGGTTACTATGGCTACACCTTC. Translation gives CASRVSGTGYYGYTF.

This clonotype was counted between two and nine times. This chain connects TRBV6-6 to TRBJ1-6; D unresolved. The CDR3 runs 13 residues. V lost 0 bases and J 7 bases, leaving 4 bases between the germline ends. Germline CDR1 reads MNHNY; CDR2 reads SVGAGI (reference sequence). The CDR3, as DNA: TGTGCCAGCAGTTACTCGGCCAATTCACCCCTCCACTTT. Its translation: CASSYSANSPLHF.

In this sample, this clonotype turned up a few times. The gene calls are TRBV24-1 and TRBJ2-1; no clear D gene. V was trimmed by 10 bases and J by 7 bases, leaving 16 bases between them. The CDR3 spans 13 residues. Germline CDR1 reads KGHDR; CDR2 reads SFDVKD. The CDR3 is CATPGSLGNEQFF. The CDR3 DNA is TGTGCCACACCCGGATCATTAGGGAATGAGCAGTTCTTC.

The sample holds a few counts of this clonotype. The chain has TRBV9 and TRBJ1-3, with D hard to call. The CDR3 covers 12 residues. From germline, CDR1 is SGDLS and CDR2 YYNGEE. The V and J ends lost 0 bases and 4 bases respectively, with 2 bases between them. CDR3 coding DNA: TGTGCCAGCAGCGTAGACGGAAACACCATATATTTT. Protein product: CASSVDGNTIYF.

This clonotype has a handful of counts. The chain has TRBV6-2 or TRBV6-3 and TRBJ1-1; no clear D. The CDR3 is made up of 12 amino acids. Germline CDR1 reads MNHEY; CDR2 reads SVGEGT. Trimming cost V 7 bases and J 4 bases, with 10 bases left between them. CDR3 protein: CASNRPPTEAFF. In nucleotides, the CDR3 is TGTGCCAGCAACCGACCACCCACTGAAGCTTTCTTT.

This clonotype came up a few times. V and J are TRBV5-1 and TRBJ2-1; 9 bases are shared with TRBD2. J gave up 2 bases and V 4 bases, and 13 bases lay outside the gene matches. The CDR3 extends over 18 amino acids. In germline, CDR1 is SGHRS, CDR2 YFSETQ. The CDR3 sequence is CASSPNTPGLATYNEQFF. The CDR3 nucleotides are TGCGCCAGCAGCCCTAATACACCGGGACTAGCTACCTACAATGAGCAGTTCTTC.